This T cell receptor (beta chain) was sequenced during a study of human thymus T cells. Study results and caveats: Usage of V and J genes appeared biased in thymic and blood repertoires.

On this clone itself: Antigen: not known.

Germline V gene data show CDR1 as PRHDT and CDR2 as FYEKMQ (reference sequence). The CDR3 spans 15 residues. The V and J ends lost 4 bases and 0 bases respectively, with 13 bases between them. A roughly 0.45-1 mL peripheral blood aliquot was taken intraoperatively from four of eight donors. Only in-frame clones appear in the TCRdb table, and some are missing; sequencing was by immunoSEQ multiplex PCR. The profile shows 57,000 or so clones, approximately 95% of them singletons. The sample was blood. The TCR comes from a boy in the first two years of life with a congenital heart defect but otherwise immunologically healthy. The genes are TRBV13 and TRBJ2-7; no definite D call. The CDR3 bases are TGTGCCAGCAGCTCAAGTCCGAGCGTCTCCTACGAGCAGTACTTC. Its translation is CASSSSPSVSYEQYF.